This passage covers 4 T cell receptor beta chains from one sample sequenced in a study of cytomegalovirus exposure and HLA in healthy donors. A multiplex PCR was run with 60 Vbeta primers and 13 Jbeta primers. Using immunoSEQ multiplex PCR, the repertoire was profiled, and TCRdb retains in-frame clones only, with some absent. Of about 130,000 clones listed, around four fifths are singletons. Sequencing was performed on PBMCs. These receptors came from a man younger than 30 in good health and CMV-seropositive.

This clone has more than one count but fewer than ten. This chain links TRBV5-6 with TRBJ2-5, with 12 nucleotides matching TRBD2. The CDR3 is 17 amino acids. Germline V gene data show CDR1 as SGHDT and CDR2 as YYEEEE. V was clipped by 5 bases and J by 2 bases; unmatched bases: 10. This chain's CDR3 is CASRQWTSGEIQETQYF. The CDR3 DNA sequence: TGTGCCAGCAGGCAATGGACTAGCGGGGAAATACAAGAGACCCAGTACTTC.

The gene calls are TRBV6-6 and TRBJ2-2; 8 bases map to TRBD2. This CDR3 contains 16 residues. Germline V gene data show CDR1 as MNHNY and CDR2 as SVGAGI (reference sequence). V was clipped by 6 bases and J by 0 bases; unmatched bases: 6. The CDR3 nucleotides read TGTGCCAGCAGCCACCCTAGCGGGCCGAACACCGGGGAGCTGTTTTTT. Its protein product is CASSHPSGPNTGELFF.

This clone was counted a few times. The chain couples TRBV7-9 to TRBJ2-3; 10 bases match TRBD2. The CDR3 loop spans 17 amino acids. CDR1 is SEHNR and CDR2 is FQNEAQ in the germline V gene (reference sequence). Trimming took 2 bases from V and 0 from J; bases not matched to a gene: 5. DNA of the CDR3: TGTGCCAGCAGCTTATTAGCGGGGGGTTCTAGCACAGATACGCAGTATTTT. Its translation is CASSLLAGGSSTDTQYF.

The CDR3 reads CASSAGVANTEAFF. The CDR3 DNA is TGTGCCAGCAGTGCAGGGGTAGCGAACACTGAAGCTTTCTTT. The chain uses TRBV6-1 and TRBJ1-1, with TRBD1 as a possible D gene (6 bases). V was shortened by 4 bases and J by 1 base, with 10 bases between the two germline ends. The length of the CDR3 is 14 residues. In germline, CDR1 is MNHNS, CDR2 SASEGT.